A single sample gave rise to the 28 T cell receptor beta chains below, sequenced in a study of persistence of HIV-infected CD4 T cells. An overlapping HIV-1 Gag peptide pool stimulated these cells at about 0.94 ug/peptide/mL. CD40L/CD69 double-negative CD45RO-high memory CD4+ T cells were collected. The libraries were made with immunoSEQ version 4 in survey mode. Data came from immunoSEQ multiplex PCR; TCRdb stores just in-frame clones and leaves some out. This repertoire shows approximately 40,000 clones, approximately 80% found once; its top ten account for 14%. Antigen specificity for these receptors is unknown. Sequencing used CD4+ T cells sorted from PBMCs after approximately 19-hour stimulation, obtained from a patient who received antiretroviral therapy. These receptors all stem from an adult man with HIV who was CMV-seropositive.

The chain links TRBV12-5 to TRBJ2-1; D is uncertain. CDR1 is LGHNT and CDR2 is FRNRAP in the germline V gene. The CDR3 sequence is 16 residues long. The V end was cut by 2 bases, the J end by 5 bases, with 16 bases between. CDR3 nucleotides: TGTGCTAGTGGTTTGAGTTTGGGCCCAGGAGACAATGAGCAGTTCTTC. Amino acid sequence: CASGLSLGPGDNEQFF.

Written as DNA, the CDR3 is TGTGCCAGTACCCTAAACAGGGGTTCCGAGCAGTACTTC. It is translated as CASTLNRGSEQYF. The J gene is TRBJ2-7, the V gene TRBV19; 7 positions match TRBD1. With V trimmed by 7 bases and J by 6 bases, 9 bases remained unmatched. CDR1 is LNHDA and CDR2 is SQIVND in the germline V gene (reference sequence). The CDR3 is made up of 13 amino acids.

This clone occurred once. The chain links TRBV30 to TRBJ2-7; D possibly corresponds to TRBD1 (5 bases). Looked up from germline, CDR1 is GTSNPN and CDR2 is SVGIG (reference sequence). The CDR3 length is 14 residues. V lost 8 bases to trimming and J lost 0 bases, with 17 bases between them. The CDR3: CATPRGASSYEQYF. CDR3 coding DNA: TGTGCCACTCCTCGTGGGGCGAGCTCCTACGAGCAGTACTTC.

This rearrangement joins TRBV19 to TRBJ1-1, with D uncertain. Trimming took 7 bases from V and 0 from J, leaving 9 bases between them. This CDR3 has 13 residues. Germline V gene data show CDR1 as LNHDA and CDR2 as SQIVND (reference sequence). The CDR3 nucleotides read TGTGCCAGTATTCAGAAGGTGAACACTGAAGCTTTCTTT. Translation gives CASIQKVNTEAFF.

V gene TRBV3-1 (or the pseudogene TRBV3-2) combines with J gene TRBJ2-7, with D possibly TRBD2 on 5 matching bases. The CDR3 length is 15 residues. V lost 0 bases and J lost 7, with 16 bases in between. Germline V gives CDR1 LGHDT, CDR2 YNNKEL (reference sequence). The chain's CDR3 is CASSQESGGVGEQYF. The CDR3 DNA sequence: TGTGCCAGCAGCCAAGAAAGCGGCGGTGTGGGGGAGCAGTACTTC.

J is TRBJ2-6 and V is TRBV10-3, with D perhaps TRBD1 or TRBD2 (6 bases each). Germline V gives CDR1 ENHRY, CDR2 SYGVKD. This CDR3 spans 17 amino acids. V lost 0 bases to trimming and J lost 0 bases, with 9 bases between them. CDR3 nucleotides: TGTGCCATCAGTGAGTCGGGGGGCACCTCTGGGGCCAACGTCCTGACTTTC. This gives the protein CAISESGGTSGANVLTF.

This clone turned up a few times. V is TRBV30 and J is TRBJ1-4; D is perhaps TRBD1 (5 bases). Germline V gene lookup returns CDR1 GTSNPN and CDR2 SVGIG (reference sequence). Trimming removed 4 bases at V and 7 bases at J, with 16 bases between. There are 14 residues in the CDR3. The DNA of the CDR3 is TGTGCCTGGATCCGGAGGGGAGCGTTTGAAAAACTGTTTTTT. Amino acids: CAWIRRGAFEKLFF. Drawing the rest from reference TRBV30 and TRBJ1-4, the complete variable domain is SQTIHQWPATLVQPVGSPLSLECTVEGTSNPNLYWYRQAAGRGLQLLFYSVGIGQISSEVPQNLSASRPQDRQFILSSKKLLLSDSGFYLCAWIRRGAFEKLFFGSGTQLSVL.

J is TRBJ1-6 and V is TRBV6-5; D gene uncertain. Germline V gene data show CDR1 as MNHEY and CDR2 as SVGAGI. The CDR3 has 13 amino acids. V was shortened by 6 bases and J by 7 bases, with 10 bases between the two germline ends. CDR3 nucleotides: TGTGCCAGCAGCCCGGTACAGAATTCACCCCTCCACTTT. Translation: CASSPVQNSPLHF.

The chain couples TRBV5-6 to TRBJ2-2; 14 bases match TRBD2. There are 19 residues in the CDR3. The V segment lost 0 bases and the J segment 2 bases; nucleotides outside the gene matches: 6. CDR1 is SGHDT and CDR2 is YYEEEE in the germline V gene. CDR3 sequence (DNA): TGTGCCAGCAGCTTGGCCCAGGGACTAGCGGGAGTCAACACCGGGGAGCTGTTTTTT. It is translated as CASSLAQGLAGVNTGELFF.

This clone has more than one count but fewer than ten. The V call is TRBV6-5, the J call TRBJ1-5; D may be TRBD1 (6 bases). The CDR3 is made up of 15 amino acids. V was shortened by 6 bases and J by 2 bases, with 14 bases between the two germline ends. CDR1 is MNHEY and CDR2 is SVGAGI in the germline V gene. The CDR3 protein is CASSSTGLGNQPQHF. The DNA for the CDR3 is TGTGCCAGCAGCTCTACAGGGCTGGGCAATCAGCCCCAGCATTTT.

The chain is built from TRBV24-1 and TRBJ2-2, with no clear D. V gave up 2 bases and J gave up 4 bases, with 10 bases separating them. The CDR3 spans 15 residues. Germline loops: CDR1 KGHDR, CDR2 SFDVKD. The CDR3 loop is CATSDSSRPTGELFF. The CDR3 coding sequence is TGTGCCACCAGTGATTCTTCCAGACCCACCGGGGAGCTGTTTTTT.

The CDR3, as DNA: TGTGCCAGTAGTATCCCCTTAGCAGGGTTGTCCGAAGCTTTCTTT. Its translation is CASSIPLAGLSEAFF. The chain couples TRBV19 to TRBJ1-1, with a weak D call TRBD1 (5 bases). Per the germline V gene, CDR1 is LNHDA and CDR2 is SQIVND (reference sequence). V lost 3 bases and J lost 8, with 19 bases in between. The CDR3 totals 15 residues.

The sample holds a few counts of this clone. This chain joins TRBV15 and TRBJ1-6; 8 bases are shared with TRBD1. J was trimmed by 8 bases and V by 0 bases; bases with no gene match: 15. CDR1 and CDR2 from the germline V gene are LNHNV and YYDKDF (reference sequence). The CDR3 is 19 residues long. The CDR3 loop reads CATSRDPNTQDRVHSPLHF. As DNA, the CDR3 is TGTGCCACCAGCAGAGATCCTAACACACAGGACAGGGTGCATTCACCCCTCCACTTT.

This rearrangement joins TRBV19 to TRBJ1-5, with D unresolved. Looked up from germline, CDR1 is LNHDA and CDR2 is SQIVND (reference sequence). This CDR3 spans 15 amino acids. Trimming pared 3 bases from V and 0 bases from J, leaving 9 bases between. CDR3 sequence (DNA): TGTGCCAGTAGTATCGACCTTCTTAGCAATCAGCCCCAGCATTTT. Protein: CASSIDLLSNQPQHF.

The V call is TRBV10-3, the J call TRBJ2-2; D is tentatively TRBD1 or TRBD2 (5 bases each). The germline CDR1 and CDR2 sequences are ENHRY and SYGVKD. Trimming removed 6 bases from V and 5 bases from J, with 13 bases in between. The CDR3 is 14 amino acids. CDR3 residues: CAIRNIRETGELFF. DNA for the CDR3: TGTGCCATCAGGAATATCAGGGAGACCGGGGAGCTGTTTTTT.

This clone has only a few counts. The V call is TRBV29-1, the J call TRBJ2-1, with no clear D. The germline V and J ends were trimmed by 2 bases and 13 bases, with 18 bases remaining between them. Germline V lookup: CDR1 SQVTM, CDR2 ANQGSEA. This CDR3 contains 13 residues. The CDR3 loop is CSVETGHGLPQFF. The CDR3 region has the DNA TGCAGCGTTGAAACTGGCCACGGTCTCCCCCAGTTCTTC.

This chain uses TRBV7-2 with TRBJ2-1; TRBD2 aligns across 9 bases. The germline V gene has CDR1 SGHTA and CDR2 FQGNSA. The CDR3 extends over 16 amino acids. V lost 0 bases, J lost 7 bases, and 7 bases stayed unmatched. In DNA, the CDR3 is TGTGCCAGCAGCTTAGCCGCTAGCGGGGTCTTAAATGAGCAGTTCTTC. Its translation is CASSLAASGVLNEQFF.

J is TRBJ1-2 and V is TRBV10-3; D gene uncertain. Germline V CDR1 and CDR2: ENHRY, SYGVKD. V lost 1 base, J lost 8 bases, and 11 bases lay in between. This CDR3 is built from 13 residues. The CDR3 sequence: CAISEWSGVGYTF. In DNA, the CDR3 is TGTGCCATCAGTGAGTGGTCCGGGGTGGGCTACACCTTC.

CDR3 sequence reads: CASSPGYWNYGYTF. CDR3 coding DNA: TGTGCCAGCTCACCGGGGTATTGGAACTATGGCTACACCTTC. V gene TRBV18 combines with J gene TRBJ1-2; D uncertain. Per germline, CDR1 KGHSH and CDR2 LQKENI. This CDR3 has 14 amino acids. V lost 3 bases and J 2 bases, leaving 10 bases between the germline ends.

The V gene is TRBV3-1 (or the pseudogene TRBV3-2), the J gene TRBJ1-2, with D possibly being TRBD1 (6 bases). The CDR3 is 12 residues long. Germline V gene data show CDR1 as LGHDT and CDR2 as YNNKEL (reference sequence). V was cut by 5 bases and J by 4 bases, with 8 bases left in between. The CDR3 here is CASSSTGYGYTF. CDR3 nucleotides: TGTGCCAGCAGCTCGACAGGCTATGGCTACACCTTC.

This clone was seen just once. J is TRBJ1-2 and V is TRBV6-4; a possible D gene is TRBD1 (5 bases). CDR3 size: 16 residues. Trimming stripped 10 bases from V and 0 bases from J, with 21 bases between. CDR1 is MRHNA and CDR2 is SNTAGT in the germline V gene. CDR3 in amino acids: CATSRDGLNSNYGYTF. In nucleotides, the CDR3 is TGTGCCACCTCCCGGGACGGATTAAATTCTAACTATGGCTACACCTTC.

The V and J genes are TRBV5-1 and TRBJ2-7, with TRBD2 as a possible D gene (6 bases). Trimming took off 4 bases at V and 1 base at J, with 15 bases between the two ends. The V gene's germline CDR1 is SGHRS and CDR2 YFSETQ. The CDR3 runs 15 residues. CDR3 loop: CASSPWVADSYEQYF. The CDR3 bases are TGCGCCAGCAGCCCCTGGGTAGCGGATTCCTACGAGCAGTACTTC.

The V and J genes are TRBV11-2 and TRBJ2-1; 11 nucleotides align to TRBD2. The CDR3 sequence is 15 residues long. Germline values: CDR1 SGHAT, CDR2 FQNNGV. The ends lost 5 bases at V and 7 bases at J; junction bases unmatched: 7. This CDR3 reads CASSVSGRAGNEQFF. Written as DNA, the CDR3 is TGTGCCAGCAGCGTTAGCGGGAGGGCCGGGAATGAGCAGTTCTTC.

The CDR3 reads CSVEGDTQYF. CDR3 coding DNA: TGCAGTGTAGAGGGAGATACGCAGTATTTT. The gene calls are TRBV20-1 and TRBJ2-3; perhaps TRBD2 as D (5 bases). The V gene lost 7 bases and the J gene lost 5 bases, with 7 bases spanning the gap. The CDR3 runs 10 residues. Germline V gene sequence: CDR1 DFQATT, CDR2 SNEGSKA (reference sequence).

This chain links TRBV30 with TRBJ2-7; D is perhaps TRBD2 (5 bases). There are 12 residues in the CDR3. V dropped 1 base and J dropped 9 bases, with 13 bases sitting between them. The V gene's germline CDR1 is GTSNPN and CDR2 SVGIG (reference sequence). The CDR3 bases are TGTGCCTGGAGTGGCGGGTTCCCAGCGCAGTACTTC. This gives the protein CAWSGGFPAQYF.

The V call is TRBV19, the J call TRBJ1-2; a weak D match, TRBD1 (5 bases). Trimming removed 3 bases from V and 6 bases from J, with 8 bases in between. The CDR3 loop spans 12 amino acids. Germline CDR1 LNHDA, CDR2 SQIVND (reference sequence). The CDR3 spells CASSIRGNGYTF. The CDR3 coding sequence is TGTGCCAGTAGTATTCGGGGGAATGGCTACACCTTC.

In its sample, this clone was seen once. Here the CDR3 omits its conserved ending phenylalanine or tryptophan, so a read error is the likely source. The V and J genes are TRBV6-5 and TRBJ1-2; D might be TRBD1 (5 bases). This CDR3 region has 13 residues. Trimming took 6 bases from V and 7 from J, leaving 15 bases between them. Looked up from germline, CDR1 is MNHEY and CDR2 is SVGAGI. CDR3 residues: CASRSSWTSGYTL. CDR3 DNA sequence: TGTGCCAGCAGATCATCCTGGACATCTGGCTACACCCTC.

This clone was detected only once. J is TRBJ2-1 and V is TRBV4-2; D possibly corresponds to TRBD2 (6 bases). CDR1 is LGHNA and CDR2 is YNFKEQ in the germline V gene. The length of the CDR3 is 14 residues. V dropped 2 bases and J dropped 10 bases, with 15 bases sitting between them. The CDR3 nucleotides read TGTGCCAGCAGCCAAACTGGGACTGCACGCGAGCAGTTCTTC. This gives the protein CASSQTGTAREQFF.